A single sample gave rise to the 31 T cell receptor beta chains below, sequenced in a study of regulatory T cells in long-lasting Graves disease. Described time point: newly diagnosed GD, antithyroid drugs for less than 3 months. PBMC-extracted RNA yielded the TCR library. To make TCR beta libraries, researchers used iRepertoire HTBI primers and Arm-PCR of CDR3 regions. TCRdb analysed the multiplex PCR reads with MiXCR anew, one entry per CDR3 protein. In the table there are 510,000 or so distinct CDR3 sequences, about 12% of which are singletons. The sample was also reused in another study, on T cells in Graves' hyperthyroidism and ophthalmopathy.

Sequencing was performed on peripheral blood mononuclear cells (PBMCs), taken at new diagnosis, from a patient treated with antithyroid drugs. These receptors were taken from a woman in her thirties with Graves disease.

Many counts were recorded for this clonotype. The chain recombines TRBV27 with TRBJ2-3, with 8 bases fitting TRBD1. After removal of 0 bases from V and 1 base from J, the junction contained 6 bases not matched to a gene. Per germline, CDR1 MNHEY and CDR2 SMNVEV (reference sequence). This CDR3 contains 17 residues. The CDR3 nucleotides are TGTGCCAGCAGTTTATCGGGGGGACAGGCAGGCACAGATACGCAGTATTTT. Protein product: CASSLSGGQAGTDTQYF.

The rearrangement joins TRBV19 to TRBJ1-2; TRBD1 matches 10 bases. The CDR3 sequence is 17 residues long. V shed 4 bases, J shed 4 bases, and the junction held 12 bases outside the gene matches. Germline values: CDR1 LNHDA, CDR2 SQIVND (reference sequence). This chain's CDR3 is CASSRGQGLAGAYGYTF. CDR3 in DNA: TGTGCCAGTAGTAGGGGACAGGGGTTAGCTGGAGCCTATGGCTACACCTTC.

This clonotype was counted a few times. CDR3: CASSQDAGAYGYTF. In DNA, the CDR3 is TGCGCCAGCAGCCAAGATGCAGGGGCATATGGCTACACCTTC. V gene TRBV4-3 combines with J gene TRBJ1-2; tentatively, D is TRBD1 (6 bases). This CDR3 has 14 amino acids. The germline V gene encodes CDR1 LGHNA and CDR2 YSLEER. Between the trimmed V and J ends, which lost 0 bases and 5 bases, there was a span of 10 bases.

The chain carries TRBV29-1 and TRBJ1-1; a possible D gene is TRBD1 (6 bases). The CDR3 runs 12 residues. CDR1 and CDR2 from the germline V gene are SQVTM and ANQGSEA. V was shortened by 6 bases and J by 4 bases, with 12 bases between the two germline ends. CDR3 loop: CSVLRGFTEAFF. The CDR3, as DNA: TGCAGCGTCCTAAGGGGGTTCACTGAAGCTTTCTTT.

This clonotype occurred a few times. The CDR3 bases are TGCGGGGGGGCAGCCGGGACACCTACCTACAATGAGCAGTTCTTC. Its protein product is CGGAAGTPTYNEQFF. This chain links TRBV29-1 with TRBJ2-1, with a weak D call TRBD2 (7 bases). This CDR3 spans 15 amino acids. The V gene's germline CDR1 is SQVTM and CDR2 ANQGSEA.

A word on this clonotype: Germline is not matched at one junction end, which may reflect a read error. The chain couples TRBV4-1 to TRBJ1-6, with 7 positions matching TRBD1. Germline V gene data show CDR1 as MGHRA and CDR2 as YSYEKL. This CDR3 comprises 16 residues. The CDR3: CASGQDPRGQNSPLHF. CDR3 coding DNA: TGCGCCAGCGGCCAAGATCCACGGGGACAGAATTCACCCCTCCACTTT.

This clonotype was observed many times. The rearrangement uses TRBV2 and TRBJ2-7; a possible D gene is TRBD2 (6 bases). CDR3 length: 12 residues. Trimming left V 6 bases short and J 1 base short, with 7 bases between. CDR1 is SNHLY, CDR2 FYNNEI, per germline. The CDR3 spells CASREGSYEQYF. The CDR3 DNA reads TGTGCCAGCAGGGAGGGATCCTACGAGCAGTACTTC.

This clonotype was counted between two and nine times. This chain connects TRBV4-1 to TRBJ2-2, with a possible D match to TRBD2 (5 bases). V dropped 1 base and J dropped 4 bases, with 13 bases sitting between them. Germline V gene data show CDR1 as MGHRA and CDR2 as YSYEKL. The CDR3 length is 16 residues. The CDR3 reads CASSQGKGSSTGELFF. CDR3 sequence (DNA): TGCGCCAGCAGCCAAGGAAAAGGGAGTTCCACCGGGGAGCTGTTTTTT.

This clonotype was counted at least ten times. The rearrangement joins TRBV12-3 or TRBV12-4 to TRBJ1-1; the D is unclear. This CDR3 spans 15 amino acids. The V gene lost 3 bases and the J gene lost 1 base, with 12 bases spanning the gap. The CDR3 region is CASSFSPPSNTEAFF. The CDR3 nucleotides are TGTGCCAGCAGTTTTTCTCCCCCCTCGAACACTGAAGCTTTCTTT.

This clonotype was counted many times. The chain recombines TRBV7-2 with TRBJ2-3; a weak D match, TRBD2 (6 bases). The CDR3 has 16 residues. From germline, CDR1 is SGHTA and CDR2 FQGNSA. Trimming took 4 bases from V and 1 from J, leaving 15 bases between them. CDR3 DNA: TGTGCCAGCAGCTCGAGGCGGGGTTGGGGCACAGATACGCAGTATTTT. Protein: CASSSRRGWGTDTQYF.

This clonotype appeared a few times. The rearrangement uses TRBV6-1 and TRBJ2-7, with TRBD1 as a possible D gene (5 bases). Germline lookup yields CDR1 MNHNS and CDR2 SASEGT. Between the trimmed V and J ends, which lost 6 bases and 0 bases, there was a span of 15 bases. The CDR3 sequence is 15 residues long. The CDR3 region is CASSVTDENSYEQYF. The DNA of the CDR3 is TGTGCCAGCAGCGTGACAGACGAAAACTCCTACGAGCAGTACTTC.

This clonotype was observed a few times. This chain's CDR3 is CASSLGWGQNTGELFF. The CDR3, as DNA: TGTGCCAGCAGCTTAGGGTGGGGTCAGAACACCGGGGAGCTGTTTTTT. This chain links TRBV7-8 with TRBJ2-2; unclear D gene. The V end was cut by 1 base, the J end by 1 base, with 10 bases between. CDR1 is SGHVS, CDR2 FQNEAQ, per germline. The CDR3 runs to 16 residues.

This clonotype was seen many times. The gene calls are TRBV12-3 or TRBV12-4 and TRBJ2-7, with D possibly being TRBD2 (7 bases). The CDR3 is made up of 15 amino acids. With 6 bases removed from V and 2 bases from J, the gap between germline ends came to 17 bases. CDR3 protein: CASSLQGGGAYEQYF. CDR3 DNA: TGTGCCAGCAGCTTACAGGGAGGGGGGGCCTACGAGCAGTACTTC.

This clonotype was observed a handful of times. The rearrangement links TRBV6-2 or TRBV6-3 to TRBJ2-4, with D perhaps matching TRBD1 (5 bases). Germline V CDR1 and CDR2: MNHEY, SVGEGT. V lost 6 bases and J lost 0, with 15 bases in between. The CDR3 sequence is 16 residues long. In DNA, the CDR3 is TGTGCCAGCAGGGGCTACAGGTCCCTAGCCAAAAACATTCAGTACTTC. It is translated as CASRGYRSLAKNIQYF.

This clonotype was seen repeatedly, ten times or more. The chain links TRBV18 to TRBJ2-7, with 7 bases lining up with TRBD1. Per germline, CDR1 KGHSH and CDR2 LQKENI. The V segment lost 8 bases and the J segment 4 bases; nucleotides outside the gene matches: 8. This CDR3 contains 13 residues. CDR3 sequence (DNA): TGTGCCAGCAGCCCCGGGACAGCATACGAGCAGTACTTC. Its protein is CASSPGTAYEQYF. Filled out from reference TRBV18 and TRBJ2-7, the complete variable domain reads NAGVMQNPRHLVRRRGQEARLRCSPMKGHSHVYWYRQLPEEGLKFMVYLQKENIIDESGMPKERFSAEFPKEGPSILRIQQVVRGDSAAYFCASSPGTAYEQYFGPGTRLTVT.

This clonotype was counted only a few times. This chain uses TRBV6-2 or TRBV6-3 with TRBJ2-2; D remains ambiguous. V dropped 2 bases and J dropped 6 bases, with 13 bases sitting between them. This CDR3 has 15 amino acids. Germline-derived CDR1 and CDR2 are MNHEY and SVGEGT. Here the CDR3 reads CASSYLGSTSGELFF. The CDR3 DNA follows: TGTGCCAGCAGTTACCTAGGTTCCACCTCCGGGGAGCTGTTTTTT.

This clonotype was counted once. Its ends do not fully match the called genes, so a read error is possible. The chain employs TRBV20-1 and TRBJ2-1; 11 bases line up with TRBD2. Germline V lookup: CDR1 DFQATT, CDR2 SNEGSKA (reference sequence). The CDR3 sequence is 14 residues long. The CDR3 region has the DNA TGCAGTGCTCAAGGACTAGCGGGCTCCAATCAGCAGTTCTTC. Its translation: CSAQGLAGSNQQFF.

V is TRBV11-1 and J is TRBJ2-1; TRBD2 agrees at 11 bases. Germline CDR1 is SGHAT and CDR2 is FQDESV (reference sequence). With 4 bases clipped from V and 0 bases from J, the junction kept 5 bases outside the gene matches. CDR3 length equals 17 residues. CDR3 protein: CASSSKTSGSSYNEQFF. CDR3 coding DNA: TGTGCCAGCAGCTCAAAAACTAGCGGGAGCTCCTACAATGAGCAGTTCTTC.

The V gene is TRBV11-2, the J gene TRBJ2-1; the match to TRBD2 covers 10 bases. This CDR3 has 15 residues. Trimming cost V 5 bases and J 11 bases; bases outside gene matches: 12. CDR1 SGHAT and CDR2 FQNNGV come from the germline V gene. CDR3 DNA sequence: TGTGCCAGCAGCCTCCGAGCGGGAGGGGGGAATCAGCAGTTCTTC. Translating it yields CASSLRAGGGNQQFF. The full variable domain, rest sourced from reference TRBV11-2 and TRBJ2-1, is EAGVAQSPRYKIIEKRQSVAFWCNPISGHATLYWYQQILGQGPKLLIQFQNNGVVDDSQLPKDRFSAERLKGVDSTLKIQPAKLEDSAVYLCASSLRAGGGNQQFFGPGTRLTVL.

Many counts were recorded for this clonotype. The chain uses TRBV10-2 and TRBJ1-1; 8 bases align to TRBD1. The J segment lost 1 base and the V segment lost 5 bases, leaving 9 bases of the junction unmatched. This CDR3 has 16 amino acids. Per the germline V gene, CDR1 is WSHSY and CDR2 is SAAADI. Written as DNA, the CDR3 is TGCGCCAGCAGTAAGACAGGGGATAGGACGAACACTGAAGCTTTCTTT. Its translation: CASSKTGDRTNTEAFF.

The chain links TRBV2 to TRBJ2-2; TRBD1 aligns across 9 bases. The CDR3 consists of 14 residues. V was clipped by 6 bases and J by 8 bases; unmatched bases: 7. The germline V gene has CDR1 SNHLY and CDR2 FYNNEI. This CDR3 is CASRKTGGRGELFF. In nucleotides, the CDR3 is TGTGCCAGCAGAAAGACAGGGGGAAGAGGGGAGCTGTTTTTT.

This clonotype occurred many times. This chain links TRBV10-3 with TRBJ1-1; perhaps TRBD1 as D (5 bases). Germline V CDR1 and CDR2: ENHRY, SYGVKD. Trimming took off 4 bases at V and 3 bases at J, with 9 bases between the two ends. The length of the CDR3 is 13 residues. The CDR3 DNA reads TGTGCCATCAGTGCCCGGGGGGACACTGAAGCTTTCTTT. Encoded protein: CAISARGDTEAFF.

The chain uses TRBV6-2 or TRBV6-3 and TRBJ2-2, with D perhaps matching TRBD2 (6 bases). CDR1 and CDR2 from the germline V gene are MNHEY and SVGEGT. The CDR3 totals 15 residues. V dropped 4 bases and J dropped 6 bases, with 15 bases sitting between them. For the CDR3, the DNA is TGTGCCAGCAGTTCCCTCCTGGGACTTTCCGGGGAGCTGTTTTTT. Amino acid sequence: CASSSLLGLSGELFF.

This clonotype appeared many times. The rearrangement links TRBV10-3 to TRBJ2-3; D remains unclear. CDR1 is ENHRY and CDR2 is SYGVKD in the germline V gene. This CDR3 region has 13 residues. V lost 7 bases and J lost 0, with 8 bases in between. The DNA for the CDR3 is TGTGCCATCAACAACGGAAGCACAGATACGCAGTATTTT. It translates to CAINNGSTDTQYF.

This clonotype was counted ten times or more. This chain links TRBV11-1 with TRBJ2-3, with TRBD2 identical over 7 bases. CDR3 length equals 18 residues. V dropped 2 bases and J dropped 0; count of bases not matched to a gene: 11. CDR1 SGHAT and CDR2 FQDESV come from the germline V gene (reference sequence). The chain's CDR3 is CASSLLWALAASTDTQYF. The CDR3 bases are TGTGCCAGCAGCTTACTATGGGCTCTAGCGGCGAGCACAGATACGCAGTATTTT.

This clonotype was seen at least ten times. The chain uses TRBV10-3 and TRBJ2-1; 7 bases line up with TRBD2. Looked up from germline, CDR1 is ENHRY and CDR2 is SYGVKD. V gave up 10 bases and J gave up 2 bases; unmatched junction bases: 8. The CDR3 consists of 14 residues. The CDR3 sequence: CATRGRIAYNEQFF. The CDR3 DNA follows: TGTGCCACCCGCGGGAGAATCGCCTACAATGAGCAGTTCTTC.

This clonotype came up a few times. Since a much larger clone is just one base distant, this may be a read error. In DNA form, the CDR3 reads TGTGCCAGCTCACCTGGGGGCGCAGGCCGCACTAAAGCTTTCTTT. This gives the protein CASSPGGAGRTKAFF. The chain carries TRBV18 and TRBJ1-1; D might be TRBD1 (6 bases). This CDR3 comprises 15 residues. Germline loops: CDR1 KGHSH, CDR2 LQKENI.

The rearrangement joins TRBV25-1 to TRBJ2-7; TRBD1 matches 11 bases. Losses at the gene ends were 5 bases for V and 5 bases for J; bases not matched to a gene: 8. Germline CDR1 is MGHDK and CDR2 is SYGVNS. CDR3 size: 15 residues. As DNA, the CDR3 is TGTGCCAGCAGTCCTACGGGGGACAGGGGGGACGAGCAGTACTTC. It encodes CASSPTGDRGDEQYF.

There are a few counts of this clonotype. V usage is TRBV6-1 and J usage is TRBJ2-5, with D perhaps matching TRBD2 (5 bases). This CDR3 contains 14 residues. The germline V and J ends were trimmed by 5 bases and 1 base, with 11 bases remaining between them. CDR1 and CDR2 (germline): MNHNS, SASEGT. The CDR3 DNA reads as TGTGCCAGCAGTCAGCAGCGGTCCCAAGAGACCCAGTACTTC. Translated, it gives CASSQQRSQETQYF.

In this sample, this clonotype turned up many times. The chain carries TRBV2 and TRBJ2-7, with TRBD2 matching over 10 bases. Germline V CDR1 and CDR2: SNHLY, FYNNEI. V lost 4 bases, J lost 2 bases, and 5 bases stayed unmatched. The CDR3 is made up of 15 amino acids. The CDR3 reads CASSVRSGRAYEQYF. The CDR3 bases are TGTGCCAGCAGTGTAAGAAGCGGGAGGGCCTACGAGCAGTACTTC. Looking up the rest from reference TRBV2 and TRBJ2-7 gives the full variable domain: EPEVTQTPSHQVTQMGQEVILRCVPISNHLYFYWYRQILGQKVEFLVSFYNNEISEKSEIFDDQFSVERPDGSNFTLKIRSTKLEDSAMYFCASSVRSGRAYEQYFGPGTRLTVT.

Comment on this clonotype: This could be a read error, since a much larger clone is one nucleotide away. The chain joins TRBV2 to TRBJ2-5, with 7 bases identical to TRBD2. CDR3 length: 15 amino acids. Germline assignment: CDR1 SNHLY and CDR2 FYNNEI. Trimming cost V 5 bases and J 1 base; bases outside gene matches: 7. The CDR3 reads CASSLGRASQETQYF. CDR3 DNA sequence: TGTGCCAGCAGTTTAGGGAGGGCCTCCCAAGAGACCCAGTACTTC.